This passage covers 27 T cell receptor beta chains from one sample sequenced in a study of shared clonotypes between healthy human individuals. Only in-frame clones appear in the TCRdb table, and some are missing; sequencing was by immunoSEQ multiplex PCR. This sample yields some 320,000 clones, of which roughly 91% are seen a single time; 15% to 20% belongs to the top ten. The sequencing sample was made of memory CD8+ T cells sorted from blood. Subset described: CD45RO+ cells pooled with CCR7-negative TemRA cells. All receptors come from a man between 18 and 35 years old in good health.

This clone has only one observation. The chain couples TRBV2 to TRBJ2-3; D not certain. This CDR3 has 17 residues. Trimming shortened V by 3 bases and J by 2 bases, and 18 bases separated the two germline ends. Germline lookup yields CDR1 SNHLY and CDR2 FYNNEI. The CDR3 sequence: CASSEDGPAYLTDTQYF. DNA of the CDR3: TGTGCCAGCAGTGAGGACGGGCCCGCCTACCTCACAGATACGCAGTATTTT.

The chain joins TRBV25-1 to TRBJ2-5; TRBD2 might be the D (5 bases). V was cut by 5 bases and J by 4 bases, with 14 bases left in between. The germline V gene has CDR1 MGHDK and CDR2 SYGVNS. The CDR3 sequence is 14 residues long. The CDR3 sequence is CASSPGRLIETQYF. CDR3 DNA sequence: TGTGCCAGCAGTCCTGGAAGACTAATAGAGACCCAGTACTTC.

This chain connects TRBV10-2 to TRBJ2-7, with TRBD1 matching over 9 bases. The CDR3 spans 14 residues. Per germline, CDR1 WSHSY and CDR2 SAAADI. The V segment lost 4 bases and the J segment 5 bases; nucleotides outside the gene matches: 6. The CDR3: CASSGGTGNNEQYF. CDR3 DNA sequence: TGCGCCAGCAGTGGGGGGACAGGGAACAACGAGCAGTACTTC.

The CDR3 nucleotides are TGTGCCAGCAGCCAATTACAGGGGCCCTACGAGCAGTACTTC. Translated, it gives CASSQLQGPYEQYF. The rearrangement joins TRBV6-5 to TRBJ2-7; 7 nucleotides match TRBD1. The germline gives CDR1 MNHEY, CDR2 SVGAGI. The CDR3 contains 14 residues. The V gene end was trimmed by 6 bases and the J gene end by 2 bases; junction bases not matched to a gene: 7.

The rearrangement links TRBV20-1 to TRBJ2-7; D is ambiguous. Germline CDR1 is DFQATT and CDR2 is SNEGSKA (reference sequence). V dropped 6 bases and J dropped 6 bases, with 12 bases sitting between them. The CDR3 sequence is 11 residues long. The CDR3 nucleotides are TGCAGTGCGCCCAGGTTTCGCGAGCAGTACTTC. Translation: CSAPRFREQYF.

The genes are TRBV30 and TRBJ2-2; D is possibly TRBD1 (5 bases). The V and J ends lost 2 bases and 5 bases respectively, with 6 bases between them. Germline V lookup: CDR1 GTSNPN, CDR2 SVGIG (reference sequence). The CDR3 spans 12 residues. The CDR3 DNA reads as TGTGCCTGGAGTCAGGGTACCGGGGAGCTGTTTTTT. Protein: CAWSQGTGELFF.

This clone was seen once. This chain uses TRBV2 with TRBJ2-1, with TRBD2 matching 16 bases. There are 17 residues in the CDR3. Germline values: CDR1 SNHLY, CDR2 FYNNEI. Germline trimming cut 3 bases from V and 6 bases from J; bases unmatched to any gene: 5. The DNA for the CDR3 is TGTGCCAGCAGTGACGGGACTAGCGGGAGGGCCGTCAATGAGCAGTTCTTC. Translated, it gives CASSDGTSGRAVNEQFF.

Here the CDR3 DNA reads TGCAGCGTTGTCCCCTCAGGTAATGAGCAGTTCTTC. This encodes CSVVPSGNEQFF. The rearrangement links TRBV29-1 to TRBJ2-1, with D unresolved. The germline gives CDR1 SQVTM, CDR2 ANQGSEA. CDR3 length equals 12 residues. V was cut by 4 bases and J by 7 bases, with 11 bases left in between.

The chain combines TRBV4-1 with TRBJ2-7, with D hard to call. The CDR3 runs 15 residues. The V end lost 3 bases, the J end lost 1 base, and 13 bases lay between the germline ends. CDR1 is MGHRA and CDR2 is YSYEKL in the germline V gene. The CDR3 sequence is CASSQEPYQSYEQYF. In DNA, the CDR3 is TGCGCCAGCAGCCAGGAACCATATCAGTCCTACGAGCAGTACTTC.

This CDR3 is CASSLSGKGANEKLFF. CDR3 nucleotides: TGTGCCAGCAGTTTATCCGGGAAAGGCGCTAATGAAAAACTGTTTTTT. The chain recombines TRBV27 with TRBJ1-4; no reliable D call. The CDR3 has 16 amino acids. V was clipped by 0 bases and J by 3 bases, with 11 bases between them. Germline CDR1 and CDR2: MNHEY and SMNVEV (reference sequence).

This clone was seen once. The chain combines TRBV6-5 with TRBJ2-6; D not certain. The CDR3 length is 14 residues. Trimming stripped 5 bases from V and 0 bases from J, with 5 bases between. The germline V gene has CDR1 MNHEY and CDR2 SVGAGI. The CDR3 nucleotides are TGTGCCAGCAGTCAGCCCTCTGGGGCCAACGTCCTGACTTTC. Its translation is CASSQPSGANVLTF.

CDR3 region: CASSLGQGNWETQYF. DNA for the CDR3: TGTGCCAGCAGTTTAGGGCAGGGTAATTGGGAGACCCAGTACTTC. The chain joins TRBV28 to TRBJ2-5; a possible D gene is TRBD1 (5 bases). This CDR3 has 15 residues. Germline CDR1 and CDR2: MDHEN and SYDVKM. Trimming left V 2 bases short and J 5 bases short, with 15 bases between.

In regard to this clone: Without the conserved terminal phenylalanine or tryptophan, this CDR3 likely stems from a read error. Because the CDR3's place on the DNA is in doubt, the DNA is left out and the CDR3 is given as listed by TCRdb. This chain uses TRBV6-1 with TRBJ1-6. From its first to its last residue, the CDR3 has 8 amino acids. CDR1 and CDR2 from the germline V gene are MNHNS and SASEGT. The CDR3 here is CASSDSSP.

This chain connects TRBV27 to TRBJ1-5; D is uncertain. CDR3 length: 16 residues. V was shortened by 6 bases and J by 0 bases, with 15 bases between the two germline ends. Germline-derived CDR1 and CDR2 are MNHEY and SMNVEV (reference sequence). The CDR3 coding sequence is TGTGCCAGCAGCCCCTCCCCCCACGGTAGCAATCAGCCCCAGCATTTT. Amino acid sequence: CASSPSPHGSNQPQHF.

CDR3 nucleotides: TGTGCCAGCATAGGACTAGACAATGAGCAGTTCTTC. Protein: CASIGLDNEQFF. The chain uses TRBV2 and TRBJ2-1; 7 bases line up with TRBD2. V trimming: 7 bases; J trimming: 5 bases; junction bases outside the gene matches: 2. This CDR3 comprises 12 residues. Germline V gene data show CDR1 as SNHLY and CDR2 as FYNNEI.

V gene TRBV4-1 combines with J gene TRBJ2-2, with TRBD1 matching over 9 bases. CDR1 is MGHRA and CDR2 is YSYEKL in the germline V gene. Germline trimming cut 3 bases from V and 6 bases from J; bases unmatched to any gene: 11. The CDR3 covers 17 residues. The CDR3 loop is CASSHWDRALLSGELFF. CDR3 in DNA: TGCGCCAGCAGCCATTGGGACAGGGCCCTTTTATCCGGGGAGCTGTTTTTT.

This clone was seen repeatedly, ten times or more. The CDR3 DNA sequence: TGTGCCAGCAGCTTAGTCAGGACTAGCGGCGGTGAGCAGTTCTTC. Amino acids: CASSLVRTSGGEQFF. This rearrangement joins TRBV7-9 to TRBJ2-1, with 10 bases aligning to TRBD2. Trimming removed 1 base from V and 9 bases from J; junction bases left unmatched: 6. Germline CDR1 and CDR2: SEHNR and FQNEAQ (reference sequence). The CDR3 contains 15 residues.

CDR3: CASSPKGTEAFF. CDR3 DNA: TGTGCCAGCTCACCAAAGGGGACTGAAGCTTTCTTT. The chain couples TRBV18 to TRBJ1-1; possible D gene TRBD1, 5 bases. Per the germline V gene, CDR1 is KGHSH and CDR2 is LQKENI. The germline V and J ends were trimmed by 2 bases and 5 bases, with 6 bases remaining between them. The CDR3 is 12 amino acids.

The chain recombines TRBV9 with TRBJ1-2, with 9 bases matching TRBD1. This CDR3 region has 16 residues. Trimming took 4 bases from V and 2 from J; bases not matched to a gene: 9. The germline V gene has CDR1 SGDLS and CDR2 YYNGEE. Written as DNA, the CDR3 is TGTGCCAGCAGCCTCCAAGGGGGGACAGGGAACTATGGCTACACCTTC. The encoded protein is CASSLQGGTGNYGYTF.

The chain employs TRBV7-9 and TRBJ1-1; 7 bases fit TRBD1. J gave up 4 bases and V 5 bases, and 16 bases lay outside the gene matches. Germline CDR1 SEHNR, CDR2 FQNEAQ (reference sequence). This CDR3 is 17 amino acids long. The DNA for the CDR3 is TGTGCCAGCAGCCCACATGTAGGGGGCGGTAGGGGCACTGAAGCTTTCTTT. Translating gives CASSPHVGGGRGTEAFF.

This chain connects TRBV29-1 to TRBJ2-7, with 12 nucleotides matching TRBD2. This CDR3 region has 16 residues. Trimming took 3 bases from V and 1 from J; bases not matched to a gene: 7. In germline, CDR1 is SQVTM, CDR2 ANQGSEA. The CDR3 here is CSVEFPTSGRSYEQYF. CDR3 sequence (DNA): TGCAGCGTTGAGTTCCCAACTAGCGGGAGGTCCTACGAGCAGTACTTC.

V is TRBV25-1 and J is TRBJ2-5, with TRBD2 matching over 7 bases. Unmatched junction bases numbered 8, after V lost 6 bases and J lost 4 bases. The V gene's germline CDR1 is MGHDK and CDR2 SYGVNS. The CDR3 totals 14 residues. In DNA, the CDR3 is TGTGCCAGCAGCCGGGAGGAGGGTACAGAGACCCAGTACTTC. Amino acid sequence: CASSREEGTETQYF.

The gene calls are TRBV5-1 and TRBJ2-1; D is ambiguous. The V and J ends lost 0 bases and 3 bases respectively, with 10 bases between them. Germline V gene data show CDR1 as SGHRS and CDR2 as YFSETQ. The CDR3 loop spans 15 amino acids. DNA of the CDR3: TGCGCCAGCAGCTTGGGGCAGAGTCTCTACAATGAGCAGTTCTTC. Protein sequence: CASSLGQSLYNEQFF.

The V gene is TRBV4-1, the J gene TRBJ2-7; D is unresolved. CDR3 length: 14 amino acids. The V end lost 1 base, the J end lost 5 bases, and 12 bases lay between the germline ends. Germline lookup yields CDR1 MGHRA and CDR2 YSYEKL. CDR3 bases: TGCGCCAGCAGCCAAGTAAACAGTCTTGACGAGCAGTACTTC. This codes for CASSQVNSLDEQYF.

The chain has TRBV27 and TRBJ2-3; TRBD1 agrees at 10 bases. The CDR3 runs 15 residues. CDR1 and CDR2 (germline): MNHEY, SMNVEV (reference sequence). V lost 3 bases and J lost 1; bases outside the gene matches: 1. In DNA, the CDR3 is TGTGCCAGCAGTTTCGGGACAGGGGGCACAGATACGCAGTATTTT. Translation: CASSFGTGGTDTQYF.

The gene calls are TRBV4-3 and TRBJ2-4, with D maybe TRBD1 (6 bases). The CDR3 loop spans 15 amino acids. V lost 0 bases and J 6 bases, leaving 12 bases between the germline ends. Germline V gene data show CDR1 as LGHNA and CDR2 as YSLEER. CDR3 DNA: TGCGCCAGCAGCCAAGAGGATTCGACAGGAAACATTCAGTACTTC. Protein product: CASSQEDSTGNIQYF.

This sequence joins TRBV9 and TRBJ2-7; 8 nucleotides line up with TRBD2. This CDR3 is 15 amino acids long. CDR1 and CDR2 from the germline V gene are SGDLS and YYNGEE. The trim removed 2 bases at V and 3 bases at J, leaving 7 bases unmatched. The CDR3 loop reads CASSVTPAGVYEQYF. The CDR3 DNA sequence: TGTGCCAGCAGCGTGACACCAGCGGGGGTCTACGAGCAGTACTTC.